A single sample gave rise to the 17 T cell receptor beta chains below, sequenced in a study of identical twins. TCRdb reanalysed the 5' RACE reads using MiXCR and keeps one entry per CDR3 protein. The sample lists a few hundred thousand distinct CDR3 sequences; about 18% were seen once. The sample taken for sequencing was naive T cells sorted from blood. These receptors originate from a man in his fifties in good health.

In this sample, this clonotype turned up a few times. The gene calls are TRBV20-1 and TRBJ2-5; the D gene is possibly TRBD2 (6 bases). V gave up 5 bases and J gave up 2 bases, with 15 bases separating them. The germline V gene encodes CDR1 DFQATT and CDR2 SNEGSKA (reference sequence). The CDR3 covers 14 residues. The CDR3 coding sequence is TGCAGTGCTTTCGGAGGGGCAGCACAAGAGACCCAGTACTTC. It translates to CSAFGGAAQETQYF.

This clonotype was seen more than once but under ten times. The V and J genes are TRBV7-3 and TRBJ2-1, with no clear D. The germline CDR1 and CDR2 sequences are SGHTA and FQGTGA. The CDR3 loop spans 13 amino acids. The V end was cut by 5 bases, the J end by 5 bases, with 10 bases between. The CDR3 reads CASSLDTDNEQFF. The CDR3, as DNA: TGTGCCAGCAGCCTCGACACCGACAATGAGCAGTTCTTC.

The table lists this clonotype with a few counts. The DNA for the CDR3 is TGTGCCAGCAGCTTAGTTTTCAGCGGGAGCTCCTACGAGCAGTACTTC. Translation: CASSLVFSGSSYEQYF. This chain uses TRBV7-8 with TRBJ2-7, with 8 bases aligning to TRBD2. Losses at the gene ends were 1 base for V and 0 bases for J; bases not matched to a gene: 5. The CDR3 contains 16 residues. In germline, CDR1 is SGHVS, CDR2 FQNEAQ. Supplemented by reference TRBV7-8 and TRBJ2-7, the full variable domain reads GAGVSQSPRYKVAKRGQDVALRCDPISGHVSLFWYQQALGQGPEFLTYFQNEAQLDKSGLPSDRFFAERPEGSVSTLKIQRTQQEDSAVYLCASSLVFSGSSYEQYFGPGTRLTVT.

The genes are TRBV6-1 and TRBJ1-1, with D possibly matching TRBD1 (5 bases). The germline V gene encodes CDR1 MNHNS and CDR2 SASEGT. This CDR3 spans 14 amino acids. V was clipped by 6 bases and J by 2 bases, with 13 bases between them. Here the CDR3 reads CASSALDSNTEAFF. CDR3 in DNA: TGTGCCAGCAGCGCCCTTGACAGCAACACTGAAGCTTTCTTT.

This clonotype was seen only a few times. The chain couples TRBV29-1 to TRBJ1-2; D not resolved. V shed 7 bases and J shed 5 bases, with 14 bases lying between them. The CDR3 has 12 residues. Germline loops: CDR1 SQVTM, CDR2 ANQGSEA. The CDR3 DNA reads TGCAGCGCCCCAGGAGGCGGGTATGGCTACACCTTC. Translating gives CSAPGGGYGYTF.

This clonotype was detected ten times or more. This chain joins TRBV10-3 and TRBJ2-1, with 11 nucleotides matching TRBD1. Unmatched junction bases numbered 5, after V lost 10 bases and J lost 3 bases. The CDR3 runs 14 residues. In germline, CDR1 is ENHRY, CDR2 SYGVKD. The CDR3 reads CATRGQGDYNEQFF. The CDR3 DNA sequence: TGTGCCACCAGGGGACAGGGGGACTACAATGAGCAGTTCTTC.

The chain recombines TRBV29-1 with TRBJ1-6; TRBD1 aligns across 8 bases. This CDR3 is built from 13 residues. CDR1 and CDR2 (germline): SQVTM, ANQGSEA. J gave up 6 bases and V 4 bases, and 2 bases lay outside the gene matches. CDR3 residues: CSVAGGPNSPLHF. DNA for the CDR3: TGCAGCGTTGCAGGGGGCCCTAATTCACCCCTCCACTTT.

CDR3 nucleotide sequence: TGTGCCAGCAGTTTCAATTCACCCCTCCACTTT. This codes for CASSFNSPLHF. The chain recombines TRBV12-3 or TRBV12-4 with TRBJ1-6, with D unclear. The germline V and J ends were trimmed by 3 bases and 7 bases, with 1 base remaining between them. This CDR3 contains 11 residues.

This clonotype was seen many times. The chain combines TRBV20-1 with TRBJ2-6; 10 nucleotides agree with TRBD1. V shed 0 bases, J shed 1 base, and the junction held 6 bases outside the gene matches. This CDR3 has 18 residues. Per germline, CDR1 DFQATT and CDR2 SNEGSKA (reference sequence). CDR3 sequence reads: CSARDPSGQGSGANVLTF. The CDR3 DNA follows: TGCAGTGCTAGAGATCCGTCGGGACAGGGGTCTGGGGCCAACGTCCTGACTTTC.

The V gene is TRBV28, the J gene TRBJ2-7; D is unclear. Per the germline V gene, CDR1 is MDHEN and CDR2 is SYDVKM. The V gene lost 2 bases and the J gene lost 4 bases, with 9 bases spanning the gap. The CDR3 length is 13 residues. The CDR3 protein is CASSLPDAYEQYF. CDR3 nucleotides: TGTGCCAGCAGTTTACCGGACGCGTACGAGCAGTACTTC.

This clonotype occurred many times. J is TRBJ1-5 and V is TRBV20-1; D not certain. Trimming removed 1 base at V and 1 base at J, with 5 bases between. This CDR3 spans 13 amino acids. From germline, CDR1 is DFQATT and CDR2 SNEGSKA (reference sequence). The CDR3 loop is CSARVPSNQPQHF. CDR3 DNA: TGCAGTGCTAGAGTTCCCAGCAATCAGCCCCAGCATTTT.

The J gene is TRBJ2-1, the V gene TRBV20-1; no clear D gene. With 7 bases removed from V and 5 bases from J, the gap between germline ends came to 6 bases. CDR3 length: 10 amino acids. Germline V gives CDR1 DFQATT, CDR2 SNEGSKA (reference sequence). The CDR3 nucleotides read TGCAGTGGCAGTAACAATGAGCAGTTCTTC. As protein: CSGSNNEQFF.

The V and J genes are TRBV11-2 and TRBJ1-4, with a weak D call TRBD1 (5 bases). The CDR3 spans 15 residues. The V end lost 1 base, the J end lost 5 bases, and 11 bases lay between the germline ends. Per the germline V gene, CDR1 is SGHAT and CDR2 is FQNNGV. CDR3 sequence reads: CASSLVRGRNEKLFF. CDR3 coding DNA: TGTGCCAGCAGCTTAGTGCGGGGGAGGAATGAAAAACTGTTTTTT.

Ten or more counts support this clonotype. This chain uses TRBV7-2 with TRBJ1-5; possibly TRBD1 for D (5 bases). Trimming removed 1 base at V and 2 bases at J, with 9 bases between. Germline V lookup: CDR1 SGHTA, CDR2 FQGNSA. There are 15 residues in the CDR3. Written as DNA, the CDR3 is TGTGCCAGCAGCTTAGTCGGGGGTGGCAATCAGCCCCAGCATTTT. Amino acids: CASSLVGGGNQPQHF. The variable domain in full, completed from reference TRBV7-2 and TRBJ1-5, reads GAGVSQSPSNKVTEKGKDVELRCDPISGHTALYWYRQSLGQGLEFLIYFQGNSAPDKSGLPSDRFSAERTGGSVSTLTIQRTQQEDSAVYLCASSLVGGGNQPQHFGDGTRLSIL.

This clonotype was seen repeatedly, ten times or more. This chain uses TRBV12-3 or TRBV12-4 with TRBJ2-3; 8 bases align to TRBD2. V was pared by 6 bases and J by 2 bases, with 7 bases of the junction left unmatched. The CDR3 runs 15 residues. The CDR3 sequence: CASSRQRGHTDTQYF. CDR3 DNA sequence: TGTGCCAGCAGCCGCCAGCGGGGGCACACAGATACGCAGTATTTT.

V and J are TRBV27 and TRBJ1-1; 7 positions agree with TRBD1. This CDR3 is 16 amino acids long. The V and J ends lost 6 bases and 2 bases, in that order; junction bases with no gene match: 12. Germline lookup yields CDR1 MNHEY and CDR2 SMNVEV (reference sequence). The CDR3 coding sequence is TGTGCCAGCAGGCACTACAGGGGCTATCTTAACACTGAAGCTTTCTTT. Protein: CASRHYRGYLNTEAFF.

This clonotype was seen ten or more times. V gene TRBV6-6 combines with J gene TRBJ1-1; D is ambiguous. This CDR3 has 13 amino acids. Germline loops: CDR1 MNHNY, CDR2 SVGAGI (reference sequence). The ends were cut back, 0 bases at V and 1 base at J, with 3 bases in the middle. CDR3: CASSYSENTEAFF. CDR3 nucleotide sequence: TGTGCCAGCAGTTACTCCGAGAACACTGAAGCTTTCTTT.